This TCR beta chain was sequenced during a study of OX40 agonist ivuxolimab in advanced cancers. Study-wide points: Normalized T-cell clonal expansion was also low in some nonresponders.

V lost 5 bases, J lost 1 base, and 18 bases lay in between. The CDR3 runs to 17 residues. TCRdb keeps only in-frame clones here, not all; method: immunoSEQ multiplex PCR. The sample includes over 25,000 clones, about 74% of them seen just once. This clone showed up just a few times. Antigen unknown. The clonotype originates from an adult with an advanced solid tumor such as melanoma, head and neck, liver or kidney cancer. J is TRBJ1-4 and V is TRBV5-7, with a tentative D call TRBD1 (6 bases). TRBV5-7 falls under the ORF class, with uncertain function. Sequences were derived from CD4+ or CD8+ T cells sorted from blood, sampled in a trial of the OX40 agonist ivuxolimab. CDR3 loop: CASRTRERDITNEKLFF. CDR3 DNA: TGTGCCAGCAGAACCCGGGAGCGGGACATAACTAATGAAAAACTGTTTTTT.